This T cell receptor beta chain was recovered during a study of T cell repertoires in cytomegalovirus infection. The CDR3 loop spans 13 amino acids. Germline assignment: CDR1 DFQATT and CDR2 SNEGSKA (reference sequence). The V and J ends lost 5 bases and 1 base, in that order; junction bases with no gene match: 4. Via MiXCR, TCRdb re-called the reads, giving one row per CDR3 protein. The sample comprises about 310,000 distinct CDR3 sequences, roughly a sixth of which are singletons, and around 12% rests with the top ten. V usage is TRBV20-1 and J usage is TRBJ1-1, with 7 bases lining up with TRBD1. The sample taken for sequencing was PBMCs. This receptor was taken from a human donor in good health (CMV status not recorded). Some clones in this sample may be carry-over from other donors' samples. CDR3 residues: CSAGTDPNTEAFF. CDR3 nucleotide sequence: TGCAGTGCTGGGACAGACCCGAACACTGAAGCTTTCTTT.